The 11 T cell receptor beta chains below all came from one sample that was sequenced in a study of blood T cell repertoires in COVID-19. Clones were read by immunoSEQ multiplex PCR, and TCRdb kept only the in-frame ones, dropping some. The table lists about 54,000 clones, 80% to 90% of them singletons, with roughly 5.5% in the top ten. What was sequenced was peripheral blood. Receptors originate from a woman aged 55-69 years with acute or convalescent COVID-19.

The J gene is TRBJ2-7, the V gene TRBV11-2; the D gene is possibly TRBD1 (6 bases). V was trimmed by 4 bases and J by 3 bases, leaving 13 bases between them. Germline V gene lookup returns CDR1 SGHAT and CDR2 FQNNGV. CDR3 length: 14 amino acids. CDR3 coding DNA: TGTGCCAGCAGCTCGACAGGAACCTACTACGAGCAGTACTTC. Translating it yields CASSSTGTYYEQYF.

The chain employs TRBV5-1 and TRBJ1-4, with 9 bases lining up with TRBD1. Germline lookup yields CDR1 SGHRS and CDR2 YFSETQ. The CDR3 contains 16 residues. Trimming removed 0 bases from V and 7 bases from J; junction bases left unmatched: 7. For the CDR3, the DNA is TGCGCCAGCAGCTTGGGGGGACAGGGAACGCTTGAAAAACTGTTTTTT. The encoded protein is CASSLGGQGTLEKLFF. The variable domain in full, with the rest retrieved from reference TRBV5-1 and TRBJ1-4, is KAGVTQTPRYLIKTRGQQVTLSCSPISGHRSVSWYQQTPGQGLQFLFEYFSETQRNKGNFPGRFSGRQFSNSRSEMNVSTLELGDSALYLCASSLGGQGTLEKLFFGSGTQLSVL.

CDR3 nucleotide sequence: TGTGCCAGCAGTGGGGTAAAACAGGGGGGTAACTACGAGCAGTACTTC. Encoded protein: CASSGVKQGGNYEQYF. The V and J genes are TRBV28 and TRBJ2-7, with 8 nucleotides matching TRBD1. The CDR3 is 16 amino acids. J gave up 3 bases and V 5 bases, and 12 bases lay outside the gene matches. Germline V gene lookup returns CDR1 MDHEN and CDR2 SYDVKM.

This clone was counted a single time. J is TRBJ2-5 and V is TRBV11-2; unclear D gene. The CDR3 has 13 residues. The germline V gene has CDR1 SGHAT and CDR2 FQNNGV. V dropped 0 bases and J dropped 3 bases, with 5 bases sitting between them. Here the CDR3 reads CASSLDTEETQYF. As DNA, the CDR3 is TGTGCCAGCAGCTTAGACACGGAAGAGACCCAGTACTTC.

V usage is TRBV7-8 and J usage is TRBJ2-3; 7 bases are shared with TRBD2. The germline CDR1 and CDR2 sequences are SGHVS and FQNEAQ. The CDR3 loop spans 18 amino acids. Trimming at V came to 7 bases and at J to 1 base, leaving 17 bases not matched to a gene. The CDR3 DNA follows: TGTGCCAGCACCCTTCGTGCGGGAGTTCTCCCTGGCACAGATACGCAGTATTTT. Encoded protein: CASTLRAGVLPGTDTQYF.

This chain links TRBV9 with TRBJ2-1; the match to TRBD1 covers 7 bases. With V trimmed by 4 bases and J by 3 bases, 7 bases remained unmatched. Germline V gene data show CDR1 as SGDLS and CDR2 as YYNGEE. CDR3 length: 15 residues. The CDR3 reads CASSPGRTGYNEQFF. CDR3 sequence (DNA): TGTGCCAGCAGCCCCGGTCGGACAGGCTACAATGAGCAGTTCTTC. The full variable domain, completed using reference TRBV9 and TRBJ2-1, is DSGVTQTPKHLITATGQRVTLRCSPRSGDLSVYWYQQSLDQGLQFLIQYYNGEERAKGNILERFSAQQFPDLHSELNLSSLELGDSALYFCASSPGRTGYNEQFFGPGTRLTVL.

The V gene is TRBV7-3, the J gene TRBJ2-3; 8 bases fit TRBD2. The V gene end was trimmed by 0 bases and the J gene end by 1 base; junction bases not matched to a gene: 6. The CDR3 is made up of 17 amino acids. Germline CDR1 and CDR2: SGHTA and FQGTGA. CDR3 in amino acids: CASSLTFARGGTDTQYF. The CDR3 nucleotides are TGTGCCAGCAGCTTAACTTTCGCGCGGGGGGGCACAGATACGCAGTATTTT.

CDR3 loop: CASSQWDRENTGELFF. CDR3 in DNA: TGTGCCAGCAGCCAATGGGACAGGGAGAACACCGGGGAGCTGTTTTTT. The V and J genes are TRBV3-1 (or the pseudogene TRBV3-2) and TRBJ2-2; 9 bases align to TRBD1. After removal of 2 bases from V and 1 base from J, the junction contained 2 bases not matched to a gene. The CDR3 is 16 residues long. Germline CDR1 is LGHDT and CDR2 is YNNKEL (reference sequence).

The sample holds a few counts of this clone. J is TRBJ2-3 and V is TRBV11-1; TRBD2 aligns across 10 bases. V lost 1 base to trimming and J lost 0 bases; unmatched junction nucleotides: 1. Germline CDR1 reads SGHAT; CDR2 reads FQDESV (reference sequence). The CDR3 sequence is 16 residues long. Here the CDR3 reads CASSLVAGGSTDTQYF. The DNA for the CDR3 is TGTGCCAGCAGCTTAGTAGCGGGGGGTAGCACAGATACGCAGTATTTT.

This chain uses TRBV5-5 with TRBJ1-5; TRBD1 matches at 8 bases. Trimming at V came to 4 bases and at J to 2 bases, leaving 5 bases not matched to a gene. The germline gives CDR1 SGHKS, CDR2 YYEKEE (reference sequence). The CDR3 totals 15 residues. CDR3 residues: CASSPGQGGNQPQHF. The DNA of the CDR3 is TGTGCCAGCAGCCCCGGACAGGGAGGCAATCAGCCCCAGCATTTT.

The DNA of the CDR3 is TGTGCCTGGAGTGGAAGTATGAGCCGCACAGATACGCAGTATTTT. Protein product: CAWSGSMSRTDTQYF. The chain has TRBV30 and TRBJ2-3; D gene unclear. Trimming stripped 1 base from V and 1 base from J, with 12 bases between. The germline CDR1 and CDR2 sequences are GTSNPN and SVGIG (reference sequence). This CDR3 has 15 amino acids.